This TCR beta chain was retrieved from a study of radiation and T cells in renal cell carcinoma. Between the trimmed V and J ends, which lost 6 bases and 2 bases, there was a span of 14 bases. This CDR3 contains 15 residues. Germline V CDR1 and CDR2: MNHNS, SASEGT. Profiling relied on immunoSEQ multiplex PCR, and the TCRdb table lists in-frame clones only, not all of them. This table has over 10,000 clones, about 71% appearing once. Study conclusions and caveats: Top 100 clonotypes averaged about 54% in irradiated versus around 45% in nephrectomy-only tumors.

In its sample, this clone ranks as medium-sized (0.01 to 0.1%). What it binds is not known. Treatment given: treatment-naive control, cytoreductive nephrectomy. This renal cell carcinoma was of the clear cell type. The sequencing used tumor tissue, collected from a patient whose treatment was nephrectomy without radiotherapy. The receptor's source is an elderly woman with renal cell carcinoma. The J gene is TRBJ2-1, the V gene TRBV6-1, with D possibly being TRBD2 (7 bases). DNA of the CDR3: TGTGCCAGCAGCCAAGGGGGGGGGACCTACAATGAGCAGTTCTTC. It yields the protein CASSQGGGTYNEQFF.